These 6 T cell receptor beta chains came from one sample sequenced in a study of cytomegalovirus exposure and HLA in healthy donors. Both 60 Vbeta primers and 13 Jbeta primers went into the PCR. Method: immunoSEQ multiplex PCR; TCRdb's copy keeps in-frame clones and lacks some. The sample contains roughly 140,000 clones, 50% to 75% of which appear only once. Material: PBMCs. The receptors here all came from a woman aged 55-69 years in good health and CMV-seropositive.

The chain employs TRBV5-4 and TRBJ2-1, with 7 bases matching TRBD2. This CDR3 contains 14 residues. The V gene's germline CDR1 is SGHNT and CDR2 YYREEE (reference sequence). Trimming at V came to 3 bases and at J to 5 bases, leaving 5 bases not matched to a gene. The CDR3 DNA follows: TGTGCCAGCAGCTCCGGGACTAATGACAATGAGCAGTTCTTC. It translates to CASSSGTNDNEQFF.

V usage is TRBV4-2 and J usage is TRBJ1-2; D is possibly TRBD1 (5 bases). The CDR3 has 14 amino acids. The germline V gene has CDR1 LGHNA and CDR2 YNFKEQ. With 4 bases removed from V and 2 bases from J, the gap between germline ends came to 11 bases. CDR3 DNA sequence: TGTGCCAGCAGCCGCCCGACAGAGAACTATGGCTACACCTTC. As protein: CASSRPTENYGYTF.

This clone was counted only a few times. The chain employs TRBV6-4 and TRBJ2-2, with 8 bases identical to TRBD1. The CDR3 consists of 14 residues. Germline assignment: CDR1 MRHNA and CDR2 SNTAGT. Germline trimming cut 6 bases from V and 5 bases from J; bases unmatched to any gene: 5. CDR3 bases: TGTGCCAGCAGCCCTTACAGGGGGACCGGGGAGCTGTTTTTT. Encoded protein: CASSPYRGTGELFF.

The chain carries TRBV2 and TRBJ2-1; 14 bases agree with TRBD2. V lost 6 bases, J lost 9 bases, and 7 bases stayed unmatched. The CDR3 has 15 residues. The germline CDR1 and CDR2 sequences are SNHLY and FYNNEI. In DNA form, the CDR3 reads TGTGCCAGCAGGCCCGGGACTAGCGGGAGAGGTGAGCAGTTCTTC. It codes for CASRPGTSGRGEQFF.

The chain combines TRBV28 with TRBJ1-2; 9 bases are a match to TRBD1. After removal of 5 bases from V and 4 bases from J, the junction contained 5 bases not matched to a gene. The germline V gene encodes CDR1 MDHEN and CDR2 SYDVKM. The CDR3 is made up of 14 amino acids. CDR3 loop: CASSPPGQGYGYTF. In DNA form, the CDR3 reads TGTGCCAGCAGTCCCCCGGGACAGGGCTATGGCTACACCTTC.

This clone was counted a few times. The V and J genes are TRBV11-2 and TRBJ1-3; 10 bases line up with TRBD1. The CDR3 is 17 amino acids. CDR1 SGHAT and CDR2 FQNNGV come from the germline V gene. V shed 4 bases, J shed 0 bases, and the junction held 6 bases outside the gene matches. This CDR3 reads CASSYGTGASSGNTIYF. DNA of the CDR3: TGTGCCAGCAGCTATGGGACAGGGGCAAGCTCTGGAAACACCATATATTTT.